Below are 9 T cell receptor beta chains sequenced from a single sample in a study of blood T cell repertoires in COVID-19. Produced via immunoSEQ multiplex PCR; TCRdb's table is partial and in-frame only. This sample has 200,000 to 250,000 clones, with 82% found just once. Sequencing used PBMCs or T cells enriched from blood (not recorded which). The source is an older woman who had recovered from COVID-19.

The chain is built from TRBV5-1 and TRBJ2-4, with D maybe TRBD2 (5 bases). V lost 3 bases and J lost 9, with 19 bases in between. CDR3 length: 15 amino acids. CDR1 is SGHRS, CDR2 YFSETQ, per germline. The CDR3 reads CASSSSSQRNSIQYF. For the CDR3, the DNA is TGCGCCAGCAGCTCTTCATCCCAGCGGAACTCCATTCAGTACTTC.

CDR3 bases: TGCGCCAGCATTAAGAGACAGAAGACCTACGAGCAGTACTTC. Translation gives CASIKRQKTYEQYF. The chain is built from TRBV10-1 and TRBJ2-7, with D tentatively TRBD1 (5 bases). This CDR3 contains 14 residues. Trimming stripped 7 bases from V and 2 bases from J, with 15 bases between. Germline V gene lookup returns CDR1 WNHNN and CDR2 SYGVQD (reference sequence).

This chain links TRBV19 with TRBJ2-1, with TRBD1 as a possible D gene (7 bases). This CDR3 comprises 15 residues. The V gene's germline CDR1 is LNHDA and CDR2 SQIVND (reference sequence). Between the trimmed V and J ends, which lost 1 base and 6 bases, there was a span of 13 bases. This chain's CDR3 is CASSIGQGGGNEQFF. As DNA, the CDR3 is TGTGCCAGTAGTATAGGACAGGGAGGCGGCAATGAGCAGTTCTTC.

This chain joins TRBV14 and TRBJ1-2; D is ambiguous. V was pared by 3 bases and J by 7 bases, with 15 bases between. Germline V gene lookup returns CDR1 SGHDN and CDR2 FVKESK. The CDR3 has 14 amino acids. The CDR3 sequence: CASSQATSRSGYTF. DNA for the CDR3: TGTGCCAGCAGCCAGGCCACGTCTCGAAGTGGCTACACCTTC.

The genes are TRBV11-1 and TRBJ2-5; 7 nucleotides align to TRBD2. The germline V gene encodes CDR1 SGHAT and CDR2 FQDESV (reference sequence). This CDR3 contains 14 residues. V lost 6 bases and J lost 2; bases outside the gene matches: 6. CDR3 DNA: TGTGCCAGCAGTTTCGGGGGGACTCAAGAGACCCAGTACTTC. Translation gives CASSFGGTQETQYF.

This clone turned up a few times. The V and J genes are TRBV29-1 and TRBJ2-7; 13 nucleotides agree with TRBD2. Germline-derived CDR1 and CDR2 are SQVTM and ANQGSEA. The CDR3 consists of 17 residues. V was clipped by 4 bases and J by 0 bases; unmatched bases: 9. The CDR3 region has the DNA TGCAGCGTTGGCGGACTAGCGGGGGCCTCTTTCTCCTACGAGCAGTACTTC. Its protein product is CSVGGLAGASFSYEQYF.

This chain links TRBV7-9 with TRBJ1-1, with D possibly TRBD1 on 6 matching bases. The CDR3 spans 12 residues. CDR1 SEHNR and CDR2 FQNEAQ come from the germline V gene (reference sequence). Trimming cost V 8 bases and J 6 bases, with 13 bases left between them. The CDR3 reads CASGPSGAEAFF. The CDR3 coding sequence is TGTGCCAGCGGGCCCTCAGGGGCTGAAGCTTTCTTT.

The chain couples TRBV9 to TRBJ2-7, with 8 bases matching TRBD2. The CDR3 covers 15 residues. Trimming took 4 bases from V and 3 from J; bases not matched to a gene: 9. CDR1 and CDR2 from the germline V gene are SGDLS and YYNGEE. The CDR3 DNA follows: TGTGCCAGCAGCCCCCAAATAGCGGGAAGCTACGAGCAGTACTTC. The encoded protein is CASSPQIAGSYEQYF.

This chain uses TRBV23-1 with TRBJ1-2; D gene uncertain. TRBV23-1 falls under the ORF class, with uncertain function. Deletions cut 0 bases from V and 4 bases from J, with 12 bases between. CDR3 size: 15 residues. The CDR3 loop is CASSQSVRESYGYTF. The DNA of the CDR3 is TGCGCCAGCAGTCAATCGGTGCGAGAAAGCTATGGCTACACCTTC.